This T cell receptor beta chain emerged from a study of blood T cell repertoires in COVID-19. Background on the study: Sites across the United States, Italy and Spain contributed samples from acute and convalescent COVID-19. PBMCs, B-cell-depleted T cells, or T cells were the source of the cDNA or gDNA that made up the material.

The authors' processing: The authors estimated nucleated cell counts from reference gene primer amplification. The data were produced by immunoSEQ multiplex PCR, yet TCRdb's version contains in-frame clones alone and is incomplete. V and J calls and clone size are given by that table; D and trimming were obtained from the DNA. The sample includes 85,000 to 120,000 clones, about 84% of them seen just once. The CDR3 totals 15 residues. In germline, CDR1 is SEHNR, CDR2 FQNEAQ (reference sequence). V lost 5 bases to trimming and J lost 2 bases, with 12 bases between them. The source is a woman aged 55 to 70 with acute or convalescent COVID-19. The sequenced sample consisted of peripheral blood. V gene TRBV7-9 combines with J gene TRBJ1-4, with D uncertain. In DNA, the CDR3 is TGTGCCAGCAGCCTGTCCGGGTTTACTAATGAAAAACTGTTTTTT. This gives the protein CASSLSGFTNEKLFF.